This T cell receptor beta chain originates from a study of cytomegalovirus exposure and HLA in healthy donors. The PCR contained 60 Vbeta and 13 Jbeta primers. Here immunoSEQ multiplex PCR was the method, and the copy in TCRdb shows in-frame clones only, minus some. The sample lists 270,000 or so clones, 92% seen once, with 1.5% to 2% in the top ten. CDR1 and CDR2 (germline): MGHDK, SYGVNS. CDR3 size: 15 residues. Deletions cut 8 bases from V and 1 base from J, with 15 bases between. The clonotype comes from a girl aged 2 to 10 in good health and CMV-seronegative. V and J are TRBV25-1 and TRBJ1-3; tentative D call: TRBD1 (5 bases). Sequenced: PBMCs. The CDR3 sequence: CASCGEGRSGNTIYF. CDR3 DNA sequence: TGTGCCAGCTGTGGGGAGGGACGATCTGGAAACACCATATATTTT. Filled out from reference TRBV25-1 and TRBJ1-3, the complete variable domain reads EADIYQTPRYLVIGTGKKITLECSQTMGHDKMYWYQQDPGMELHLIHYSYGVNSTEKGDLSSESTVSRIRTEHFPLTLESARPSHTSQYLCASCGEGRSGNTIYFGEGSWLTVV.